This T cell receptor (beta chain) is drawn from a study of blood T cell repertoires in COVID-19. The CDR3 has 14 residues. V lost 5 bases, J lost 0 bases, and 11 bases lay in between. The V gene's germline CDR1 is MNHNY and CDR2 SVGAGI (reference sequence). Clones were sequenced by immunoSEQ multiplex PCR, and TCRdb holds only the in-frame ones, with some missing. The repertoire includes 360,000 or so clones, roughly 90% of them detected once, and around 6.3% sits in the top ten. This chain links TRBV6-6 with TRBJ2-7; D is unresolved. The TCR originated in a man younger than 35 with active or convalescent COVID-19. Sequencing was done on a sample of peripheral blood. DNA for the CDR3: TGTGCCAGCAGTACTCTCCTGAGCTCCTACGAGCAGTACTTC. Translated, it gives CASSTLLSSYEQYF.